The rows below give T cell receptor beta chains drawn from one sample of a study of T-cell memory formation after mild COVID-19. MiXCR, applied by TCRdb to the 5' RACE reads, yields one record per CDR3 protein. In the table there are some 210,000 distinct CDR3 sequences, around 20% of which are singletons. Sequencing used PBMCs or a T cell subset sorted from them (not recorded which). These receptor sequences come from an adult woman who had mild COVID-19 (a few samples of this study predate the infection). Cell type and time point are not known. Both conserved end residues are part of each CDR3. The D gene is left open where the match is weak. Clone size is stated in some rows and not others, as once, few, many or a class when expanded.

.	TRBV5-4	TRBJ1-5	.	TGTGCCAGCAGTATGGACACATATCAGCCCCAGCATTTT	CASSMDTYQPQHF
.	TRBV12-3/TRBV12-4	TRBJ1-2	few	TGTGCCAGCAGTTTAGGACACCGATATGGCTACACCTTC	CASSLGHRYGYTF
.	TRBV6-5	TRBJ1-3	many	TGTGCCAGCAGACGGGTCTCCTCTGGAAACACCATATATTTT	CASRRVSSGNTIYF
.	TRBV18	TRBJ1-1	.	TGTGCCAGCTCACTTTACGGGACGGTGAACACTGAAGCTTTCTTT	CASSLYGTVNTEAFF
.	TRBV3-1	TRBJ2-7	few	TGTGCCAGCAGCCAAGTCACAGGGTTTGGATACGAGCAGTACTTC	CASSQVTGFGYEQYF
.	TRBV12-3/TRBV12-4	TRBJ2-1	few	TGTGCCAGCAGGGTAGGGCTAGCAGGCAATGAGCAGTTCTTC	CASRVGLAGNEQFF
TRBD1	TRBV20-1	TRBJ2-2	few	TGCAGTGCTGAAGACAGGGCGGGCACCGGGGAGCTGTTTTTT	CSAEDRAGTGELFF
.	TRBV15	TRBJ2-7	few	TGTGCCACCAGCAGACGTCAGGTCTCCGAGCAGTACTTC	CATSRRQVSEQYF
TRBD2	TRBV5-1	TRBJ2-5	few	TGCGCCAGCACCTCAGGTAGCGGGGGCCAAGAGACCCAGTACTTC	CASTSGSGGQETQYF
.	TRBV7-6	TRBJ1-6	.	TGTGCCAGCAGCTTAGCCAGACCTGGCGATTCACCCCTCCACTTT	CASSLARPGDSPLHF
TRBD1	TRBV6-5	TRBJ2-7	.	TGTGCCAGCAGCAAGACAGGGGGCGCGTCCTACGAGCAGTACTTC	CASSKTGGASYEQYF
TRBD2	TRBV5-1	TRBJ2-1	few	TGCGCCAGCAGCTTTAGCGGGACCCCTGGGGATGAGCAGTTCTTC	CASSFSGTPGDEQFF
.	TRBV20-1	TRBJ1-2	few	TGCAGTGTCTACAAGGGGTTTGGCTACACCTTC	CSVYKGFGYTF
.	TRBV24-1	TRBJ2-1	.	TGTGCCACCAGTGATTTTGGCGGCAGCTACAATGAGCAGTTCTTC	CATSDFGGSYNEQFF
.	TRBV29-1	TRBJ2-3	few	TGCAGCGTTGGGACTGGACAGGGGGCGAGGATACTAGCGGGGAGCACAGATACGCAGTATTTT	CSVGTGQGARILAGSTDTQYF
.	TRBV15	TRBJ2-5	.	TGTGCCACCAGCAGAGATCGGGGCACCCAAGAGACCCAGTACTTC	CATSRDRGTQETQYF
.	TRBV3-1	TRBJ2-1	many	TGTGCCAGCAGCCAAGATTTGGCCTCAGTACTCTCCTACAATGAGCAGTTCTTC	CASSQDLASVLSYNEQFF
.	TRBV10-3	TRBJ2-3	.	TGTGCCATCAGAACTGACAGACCGAGCACAGATACGCAGTATTTT	CAIRTDRPSTDTQYF
.	TRBV7-9	TRBJ1-1	.	TGTGCCAGCAGCTTAGAGGGGGGGAAAGCTTTCTTT	CASSLEGGKAFF
TRBD1	TRBV9	TRBJ1-1	few	TGTGCCAGCAGCGAAGGGGGGGGACAGCTGAACACTGAAGCTTTCTTT	CASSEGGGQLNTEAFF
TRBD1	TRBV12-3/TRBV12-4	TRBJ2-4	.	TGTGCCAGCAGTCCAACACGGACAGGTTCGATCCTAGCCAAAAACATTCAGTACTTC	CASSPTRTGSILAKNIQYF
TRBD2	TRBV7-2	TRBJ2-7	few	TGTGCCAGCAGCTATGCAGGGACTACCCCATCCTACGAGCAGTACTTC	CASSYAGTTPSYEQYF
TRBD1	TRBV12-3/TRBV12-4	TRBJ2-7	few	TGTGCCAGCAGTCAACAGGGGGCTTTGGGGGAGCAGTACTTC	CASSQQGALGEQYF
.	TRBV12-3/TRBV12-4	TRBJ1-2	many	TGTGCCAGCACCCTAGGACGAAGCTCTGGCTACACCTTC	CASTLGRSSGYTF
TRBD1	TRBV7-3	TRBJ2-1	few	TGTGCCAGCAGCGCCGACAGGGTCAATGAGCAGTTCTTC	CASSADRVNEQFF
.	TRBV5-1	TRBJ2-3	few	TGCGCCAGCAGCCCTCCGGCGGCAGATACGCAGTATTTT	CASSPPAADTQYF
TRBD2	TRBV5-4	TRBJ2-5	.	TGTGCCAGCAGCTCGGCACTAGCGGGAATCGAGACCCAGTACTTC	CASSSALAGIETQYF
.	TRBV18	TRBJ1-2	few	TGTGCCAGCTCACCCGGGACTCAAGGGGGCTACACCTTC	CASSPGTQGGYTF
.	TRBV12-3/TRBV12-4	TRBJ1-5	.	TGTGCCAGCAGTTTGACCGGGTCAGTGGGCAATCAGCCCCAGCATTTT	CASSLTGSVGNQPQHF
TRBD1	TRBV10-3	TRBJ1-2	.	TGTGCCATCATGCCAGGGGGCGGTGTCGATGGCTACACCTTC	CAIMPGGGVDGYTF
.	TRBV20-1	TRBJ2-1	few	TGCAGTGCTAGACACGCTAGCATCGGCTACAATGAGCAGTTCTTC	CSARHASIGYNEQFF
.	TRBV11-2	TRBJ1-2	many	TGTGCCAGCAGCTCCCAAGTGGGGCGCGGCTACACCTTC	CASSSQVGRGYTF
.	TRBV3-1	TRBJ1-1	few	TGTGCCAGCAGCCAAGATCAGGTCACGGGATGGACTGAAGCTTTCTTT	CASSQDQVTGWTEAFF
.	TRBV18	TRBJ2-2	many	TGTGCCAGCTCACCCGACCGGAAAACCGGGGAGCTGTTTTTT	CASSPDRKTGELFF
.	TRBV30	TRBJ1-4	.	.	CAWSSGPGAEKLFFF